Each of the 21 T cell receptor beta chains below was sequenced from the same sample in a study of OX40 agonist ivuxolimab in advanced cancers. Profiling relied on immunoSEQ multiplex PCR, and the TCRdb table lists in-frame clones only, not all of them. The repertoire holds about 48,000 clones, 80% to 90% seen once, with about 56% in the top ten. The sample was CD4+ or CD8+ T cells sorted from blood, taken in a trial of the OX40 agonist ivuxolimab. All receptors derive from an adult with an advanced solid tumor such as melanoma, head and neck, liver or kidney cancer.

The CDR3 DNA reads as TGTGCCAGCACGCCCAGCGAGCAGTACTTC. This codes for CASTPSEQYF. The chain recombines TRBV27 with TRBJ2-5, with unresolved D. The better agreement between TRBJ2-7 and the DNA end casts doubt on the J call. This CDR3 has 10 residues. Per the germline V gene, CDR1 is MNHEY and CDR2 is SMNVEV (reference sequence).

The count of this clone is one. This chain uses TRBV29-1 with TRBJ2-1, with D perhaps TRBD1 or TRBD2 (5 bases each). With 7 bases removed from V and 6 bases from J, the gap between germline ends came to 16 bases. The V gene's germline CDR1 is SQVTM and CDR2 ANQGSEA. The CDR3 loop spans 13 amino acids. CDR3 nucleotides: TGCAGCGCCCGCACCGCAGGGAGCAATGAGCAGTTCTTC. This sequence encodes CSARTAGSNEQFF.

The rearrangement uses TRBV19 and TRBJ1-3, with D unclear. This CDR3 has 15 amino acids. V was trimmed by 5 bases and J by 3 bases, leaving 14 bases between them. Germline V gives CDR1 LNHDA, CDR2 SQIVND (reference sequence). The DNA of the CDR3 is TGTGCCAGTAGTCCCGATCAAGGCCTTGGAAACACCATATATTTT. Translating it yields CASSPDQGLGNTIYF.

This chain connects TRBV28 to TRBJ1-4; D possibly corresponds to TRBD1 (5 bases). The V end was cut by 6 bases, the J end by 8 bases, with 19 bases between. This CDR3 comprises 15 residues. Germline CDR1 is MDHEN and CDR2 is SYDVKM. The CDR3 sequence: CASRVLGGSREKLFF. The CDR3, as DNA: TGTGCCAGCAGGGTGCTCGGGGGTTCGCGAGAAAAACTGTTTTTT. Together with reference TRBV28 and TRBJ1-4, the CDR3 gives the full variable domain: DVKVTQSSRYLVKRTGEKVFLECVQDMDHENMFWYRQDPGLGLRLIYFSYDVKMKEKGDIPEGYSVSREKKERFSLILESASTNQTSMYLCASRVLGGSREKLFFGSGTQLSVL.

The rearrangement uses TRBV29-1 and TRBJ2-3; no firm D call. The CDR3 totals 16 residues. The V gene's germline CDR1 is SQVTM and CDR2 ANQGSEA. The ends were cut back, 2 bases at V and 2 bases at J, with 17 bases in the middle. CDR3 DNA: TGCAGCGTTGAAAATGGGGATAACCTTCCCACAGATACGCAGTATTTT. Translated: CSVENGDNLPTDTQYF.

The chain carries TRBV4-1 and TRBJ2-5; 9 positions agree with TRBD1. Gene TRBJ2-7 matches the end of the DNA better, so the J call may be wrong. Germline assignment: CDR1 MGHRA and CDR2 YSYEKL. The CDR3 totals 15 residues. CDR3 region: CASSQPGQGDYEQYF. The CDR3 nucleotides read TGCGCCAGCAGCCAGCCGGGACAGGGAGATTACGAGCAGTACTTC.

CDR3 in amino acids: CASGTGAEKLFF. The CDR3 bases are TGTGCCAGCGGGACAGGGGCCGAAAAACTGTTTTTT. The chain recombines TRBV28 with TRBJ1-4, with 10 bases matching TRBD1. Trimming cost V 8 bases and J 8 bases; bases outside gene matches: 2. Germline lookup yields CDR1 MDHEN and CDR2 SYDVKM. The CDR3 contains 12 residues.

Written as DNA, the CDR3 is TGTGCCAGCAGCCAAGCCCTTCACCTGACTAGCGGCTACTCCTACGAGCAGTACTTC. Its protein is CASSQALHLTSGYSYEQYF. V and J are TRBV14 and TRBJ2-7; 9 nucleotides align to TRBD2. This CDR3 is 19 amino acids long. The junction had 13 bases not matched to a gene; V was cut back by 1 base and J by 0 bases. Germline loops: CDR1 SGHDN, CDR2 FVKESK.

This sequence joins TRBV7-2 and TRBJ2-1; D is unclear. V was trimmed by 1 base and J by 3 bases, leaving 10 bases between them. This CDR3 comprises 15 residues. Germline assignment: CDR1 SGHTA and CDR2 FQGNSA. CDR3 DNA sequence: TGTGCCAGCAGCTTAGATCCAGTCAGCTACAATGAGCAGTTCTTC. Translated, it gives CASSLDPVSYNEQFF.

The chain couples TRBV5-1 to TRBJ2-7; the match to TRBD1 covers 8 bases. CDR3 length: 12 amino acids. In germline, CDR1 is SGHRS, CDR2 YFSETQ. The trim removed 4 bases at V and 7 bases at J, leaving 4 bases unmatched. This CDR3 is CASSRGQAEQYF. CDR3 sequence (DNA): TGCGCCAGCAGCCGGGGACAGGCTGAGCAGTACTTC.

This sequence joins TRBV6-1 and TRBJ2-3; 14 nucleotides align to TRBD2. With V trimmed by 4 bases and J by 6 bases, 3 bases remained unmatched. Per the germline V gene, CDR1 is MNHNS and CDR2 is SASEGT. This CDR3 is 15 amino acids long. CDR3 nucleotide sequence: TGTGCCAGCAGTGTGGGACTAGCGGGGGCCGATACGCAGTATTTT. Translation: CASSVGLAGADTQYF.

The chain recombines TRBV7-8 with TRBJ2-3, with TRBD2 matching over 14 bases. Losses at the gene ends were 5 bases for V and 6 bases for J; bases not matched to a gene: 7. CDR1 SGHVS and CDR2 FQNEAQ come from the germline V gene. CDR3 size: 16 residues. DNA for the CDR3: TGTGCCAGCAGCCTAGGACTAGCGGGGGGTTTTGATACGCAGTATTTT. Amino acids: CASSLGLAGGFDTQYF.

V usage is TRBV5-4 and J usage is TRBJ2-5, with a tentative D call TRBD1 (6 bases). Trimming cost V 3 bases and J 5 bases, with 14 bases left between them. The CDR3 contains 14 residues. The germline V gene has CDR1 SGHNT and CDR2 YYREEE (reference sequence). The CDR3 region is CASSWAGDGETQYF. CDR3 nucleotide sequence: TGTGCCAGCAGCTGGGCAGGGGACGGGGAGACCCAGTACTTC.

This chain uses TRBV11-2 with TRBJ1-1; D gene ambiguous. The CDR3 sequence is 12 residues long. V dropped 4 bases and J dropped 2 bases, with 5 bases sitting between them. In germline, CDR1 is SGHAT, CDR2 FQNNGV. The CDR3 sequence: CASSSINTEAFF. The CDR3 bases are TGTGCCAGCAGCTCAATAAACACTGAAGCTTTCTTT.

This clone was observed a few times. The chain uses TRBV19 and TRBJ1-1; weak D call: TRBD1 (6 bases). This CDR3 has 14 amino acids. Trimming pared 1 base from V and 8 bases from J, leaving 14 bases between. Germline V gene lookup returns CDR1 LNHDA and CDR2 SQIVND (reference sequence). The CDR3 here is CASSIVSRQAEAFF. The CDR3 nucleotides read TGTGCCAGTAGTATAGTTTCGCGACAGGCCGAAGCTTTCTTT. The full variable domain, rest sourced from reference TRBV19 and TRBJ1-1, is DGGITQSPKYLFRKEGQNVTLSCEQNLNHDAMYWYRQDPGQGLRLIYYSQIVNDFQKGDIAEGYSVSREKKESFPLTVTSAQKNPTAFYLCASSIVSRQAEAFFGQGTRLTVV.

This rearrangement joins TRBV6-1 to TRBJ2-4; D remains ambiguous. The CDR3 loop spans 13 amino acids. Germline V CDR1 and CDR2: MNHNS, SASEGT. V was cut by 3 bases and J by 5 bases, with 8 bases left in between. The CDR3 bases are TGTGCCAGCAGTGAGGGGTATCAAAACATTCAGTACTTC. Translation: CASSEGYQNIQYF.

J is TRBJ2-7 and V is TRBV4-1; TRBD2 might be the D (6 bases). This CDR3 spans 12 amino acids. The V and J ends lost 6 bases and 5 bases respectively, with 11 bases between them. The germline gives CDR1 MGHRA, CDR2 YSYEKL. The CDR3 here is CASRGGRDEQYF. The CDR3 coding sequence is TGCGCCAGCAGGGGGGGTAGGGACGAGCAGTACTTC.

This clone occurred a few times. V is TRBV7-2 and J is TRBJ2-7; 8 nucleotides match TRBD1. The ends lost 4 bases at V and 0 bases at J; junction bases unmatched: 2. Germline values: CDR1 SGHTA, CDR2 FQGNSA. The CDR3 is made up of 14 amino acids. CDR3 loop: CASSYGQGSYEQYF. The CDR3 region has the DNA TGTGCCAGCAGCTACGGACAGGGCTCCTACGAGCAGTACTTC.

The chain uses TRBV7-2 and TRBJ1-3; 9 nucleotides match TRBD1. The CDR3 length is 14 residues. Germline CDR1 is SGHTA and CDR2 is FQGNSA. J lost 3 bases, V lost 3 bases, and 0 bases had no gene match. CDR3 region: CASSLDRGGNTIYF. In DNA, the CDR3 is TGTGCCAGCAGCTTGGACAGGGGTGGAAACACCATATATTTT.

The J gene is TRBJ1-2, the V gene TRBV6-5; 11 bases line up with TRBD1. The CDR3 is made up of 13 amino acids. CDR1 is MNHEY and CDR2 is SVGAGI in the germline V gene. With V trimmed by 2 bases and J by 8 bases, 1 base remained unmatched. CDR3 DNA sequence: TGTGCCAGCAGTTACGGGACAGGGGGAGGCTACACCTTC. It specifies CASSYGTGGGYTF.

This sequence joins TRBV7-9 and TRBJ2-1; 12 bases line up with TRBD2. The trim removed 5 bases at V and 4 bases at J, leaving 3 bases unmatched. The germline CDR1 and CDR2 sequences are SEHNR and FQNEAQ (reference sequence). This CDR3 comprises 15 residues. The CDR3 DNA reads as TGTGCCAGCAGCCGGACTAGCGGGGTGTACAATGAGCAGTTCTTC. This sequence encodes CASSRTSGVYNEQFF.